The subject of this entry is one T cell receptor (beta chain). As yet, its antigen is unknown. The data stem from a study of cytomegalovirus exposure and HLA in healthy donors. Overall study context: The 120 validation repertoires, a later analysis reported, used the same platform as the roughly 660 repertoires from the first cohort.

The CDR3 runs 16 residues. Trimming removed 2 bases from V and 4 bases from J; junction bases left unmatched: 5. Germline CDR1 SNHLY, CDR2 FYNNEI. General study points: In a later analysis, first-cohort TCR clusters were found to tend to co-occur in the roughly 120 validation repertoires. Cytomegalovirus-associated TCR beta chains were listed, numbering under 200. Cytomegalovirus status was reportedly diagnosed by the classifier with high specificity and sensitivity.

This table comes from immunoSEQ multiplex PCR, and its TCRdb copy is limited to in-frame clones, with some not included. Among around 130,000 clones listed, about 88% were seen once. The chain joins TRBV2 to TRBJ2-4, with 10 bases that match TRBD2. Sequenced sample: PBMCs. This receptor was taken from a man aged 30 to 39 in good health and CMV-seronegative. The CDR3 bases are TGTGCCAGCAGTGAATTGCTAGCGGGAGCGAAAAACATTCAGTACTTC. Translating gives CASSELLAGAKNIQYF.